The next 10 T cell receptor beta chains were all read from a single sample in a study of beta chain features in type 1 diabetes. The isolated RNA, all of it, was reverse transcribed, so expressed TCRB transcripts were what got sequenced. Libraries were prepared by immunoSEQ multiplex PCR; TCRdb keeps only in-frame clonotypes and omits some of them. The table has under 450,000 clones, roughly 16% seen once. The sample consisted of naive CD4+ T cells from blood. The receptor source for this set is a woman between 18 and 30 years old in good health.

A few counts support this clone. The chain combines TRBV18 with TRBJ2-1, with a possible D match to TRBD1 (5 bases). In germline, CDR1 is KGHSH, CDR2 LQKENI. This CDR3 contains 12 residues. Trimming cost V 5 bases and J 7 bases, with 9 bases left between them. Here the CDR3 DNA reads TGTGCCAGCTCAGGGGCGGCAAATGAGCAGTTCTTC. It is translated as CASSGAANEQFF.

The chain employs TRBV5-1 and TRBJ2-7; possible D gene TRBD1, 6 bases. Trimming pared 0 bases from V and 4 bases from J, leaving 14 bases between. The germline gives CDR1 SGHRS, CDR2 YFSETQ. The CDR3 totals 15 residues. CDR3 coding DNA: TGCGCCAGCAGCTTGGGATGGGGGCCGGATTACGAGCAGTACTTC. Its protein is CASSLGWGPDYEQYF.

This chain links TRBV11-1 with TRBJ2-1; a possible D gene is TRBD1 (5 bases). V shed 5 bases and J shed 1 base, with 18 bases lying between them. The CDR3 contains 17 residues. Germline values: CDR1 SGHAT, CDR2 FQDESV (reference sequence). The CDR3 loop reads CASSPRGRHESYNEQFF. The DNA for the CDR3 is TGTGCCAGCAGCCCAAGGGGCAGGCACGAATCCTACAATGAGCAGTTCTTC. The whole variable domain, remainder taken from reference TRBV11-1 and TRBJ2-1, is EAEVAQSPRYKITEKSQAVAFWCDPISGHATLYWYRQILGQGPELLVQFQDESVVDDSQLPKDRFSAERLKGVDSTLKIQPAELGDSAMYLCASSPRGRHESYNEQFFGPGTRLTVL.

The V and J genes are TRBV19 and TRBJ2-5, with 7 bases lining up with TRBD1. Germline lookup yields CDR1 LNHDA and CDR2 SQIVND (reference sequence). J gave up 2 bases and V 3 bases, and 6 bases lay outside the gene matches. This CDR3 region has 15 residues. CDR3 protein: CASSMGTAVQETQYF. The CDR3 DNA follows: TGTGCCAGTAGTATGGGGACAGCGGTTCAAGAGACCCAGTACTTC.

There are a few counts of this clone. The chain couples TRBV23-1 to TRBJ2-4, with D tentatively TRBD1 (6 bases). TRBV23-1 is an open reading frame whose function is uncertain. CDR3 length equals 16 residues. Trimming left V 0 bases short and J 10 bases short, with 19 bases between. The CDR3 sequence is CASSQSRQELGGIQYF. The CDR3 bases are TGCGCCAGCAGTCAATCTCGACAGGAATTGGGTGGGATTCAGTACTTC.

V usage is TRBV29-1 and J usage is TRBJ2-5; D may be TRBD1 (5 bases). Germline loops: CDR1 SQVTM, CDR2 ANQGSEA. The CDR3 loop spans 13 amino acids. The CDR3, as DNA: TGCAGTTTCTTATTAGGGGTTCGGGAGACCCAGTACTTC. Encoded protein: CSFLLGVRETQYF.

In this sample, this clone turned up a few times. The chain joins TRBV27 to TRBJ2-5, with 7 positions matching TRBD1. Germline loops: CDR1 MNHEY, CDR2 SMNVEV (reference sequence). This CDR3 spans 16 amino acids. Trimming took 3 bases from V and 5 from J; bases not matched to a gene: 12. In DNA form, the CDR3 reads TGTGCCAGCAGTTTGTCGTACAGGGGTACTGCCGAGACCCAGTACTTC. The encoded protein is CASSLSYRGTAETQYF.

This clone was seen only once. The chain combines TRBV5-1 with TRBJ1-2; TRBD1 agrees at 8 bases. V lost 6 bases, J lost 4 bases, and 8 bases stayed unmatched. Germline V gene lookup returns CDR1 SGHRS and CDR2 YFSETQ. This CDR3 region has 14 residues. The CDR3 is CASNLSGGGYGYTF. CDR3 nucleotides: TGCGCCAGCAACCTTTCAGGGGGCGGCTATGGCTACACCTTC.

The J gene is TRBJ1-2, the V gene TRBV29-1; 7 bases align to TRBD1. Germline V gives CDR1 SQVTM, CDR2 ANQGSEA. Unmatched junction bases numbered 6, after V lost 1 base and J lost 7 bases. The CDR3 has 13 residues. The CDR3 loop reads CSVEVRQGRGYTF. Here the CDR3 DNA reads TGCAGCGTTGAAGTACGACAGGGTCGTGGCTACACCTTC.

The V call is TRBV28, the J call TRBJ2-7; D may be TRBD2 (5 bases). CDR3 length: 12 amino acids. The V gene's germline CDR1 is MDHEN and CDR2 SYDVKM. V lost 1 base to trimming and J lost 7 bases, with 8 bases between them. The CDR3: CASSLLTKEQYF. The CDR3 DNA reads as TGTGCCAGCAGTTTATTGACTAAAGAGCAGTACTTC. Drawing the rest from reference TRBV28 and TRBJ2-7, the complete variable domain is DVKVTQSSRYLVKRTGEKVFLECVQDMDHENMFWYRQDPGLGLRLIYFSYDVKMKEKGDIPEGYSVSREKKERFSLILESASTNQTSMYLCASSLLTKEQYFGPGTRLTVT.